This TCR beta chain was recorded in a study of vaccination effects on CD4 cells after COVID-19. On the study more broadly: Post-vaccine draws lagged the second dose by a median of 72 days.

The assay was immunoSEQ multiplex PCR, and TCRdb's table has in-frame clones only and misses some. The repertoire has tens of thousands of clones, less than 85% of them found once; the top ten carry under 9%. ViraFEST used viral peptide pools to expand antigen-specific CD4+ T cells before sequencing. On roughly day 10 of culture, CD4+ T cells were separated out. Participants completed two doses of the BNT162b2 or mRNA-1273 vaccine. A half-medium replacement with IL-2 medium was carried out on days 3 and 7. Whole-study findings and limits: Few convalescent patients and no early post-infection timepoints were included in the study.

CDR1 and CDR2 from the germline V gene are KGHSH and LQKENI. The CDR3 loop spans 17 amino acids. Between the trimmed V and J ends, which lost 2 bases and 0 bases, there was a span of 11 bases. Regarding this clone: Its matching antigen is unknown.

This clonotype was obtained from a human donor who received a COVID-19 vaccine. The source material was CD4+ T cells from PBMCs cultured with SARS-CoV-2 spike peptides, sampled after COVID-19 vaccination. The gene calls are TRBV18 and TRBJ2-6; D is unresolved. The CDR3 sequence is CASSPSTASSGANVLTF. The CDR3 nucleotides read TGTGCCAGCTCACCATCGACGGCCTCCTCTGGGGCCAACGTCCTGACTTTC.